This is a list of T cell receptor beta chains from one sample in a study of cytomegalovirus exposure and HLA in healthy donors. Clones were read by immunoSEQ multiplex PCR, and TCRdb kept only the in-frame ones, dropping some. The table records under 200,000 clones, 81% of them present only once. The sequenced sample consisted of PBMCs. The receptor source for this set is a woman aged 30 to 39 in good health and CMV-seronegative. Each CDR3 is given with its conserved first and last residue. The order of the fields is V gene, CDR3 length, clone size, D gene, J gene, CDR3 protein, CDR3 DNA. A D gene is named only where the DNA matches it firmly. Rows may omit the clone size; those that give it use once, few, many or a size class.

v_call: TRBV5-1
cdr3_length: 14
clone_size: .
d_call: .
j_call: TRBJ1-1
cdr3_aa: CASTLGQGYTEAFF
cdr3_nt: TGCGCCAGCACCTTGGGGCAGGGCTACACTGAAGCTTTCTTT

v_call: TRBV30
cdr3_length: 14
clone_size: .
d_call: .
j_call: TRBJ2-5
cdr3_aa: CAWGAGQSQETQYF
cdr3_nt: TGTGCCTGGGGGGCGGGACAGTCACAAGAGACCCAGTACTTC

v_call: TRBV19
cdr3_length: 15
clone_size: .
d_call: .
j_call: TRBJ2-1
cdr3_aa: CASIRTGGIYNEQFF
cdr3_nt: TGTGCCAGTATTCGTACAGGAGGGATATACAATGAGCAGTTCTTC

v_call: TRBV19
cdr3_length: 13
clone_size: .
d_call: .
j_call: TRBJ2-3
cdr3_aa: CASSQTSTDTQYF
cdr3_nt: TGTGCCAGTAGTCAGACTAGCACAGATACGCAGTATTTT

v_call: TRBV5-1
cdr3_length: 16
clone_size: once
d_call: TRBD1
j_call: TRBJ2-7
cdr3_aa: CASSLVGRGLSYEQYF
cdr3_nt: TGCGCCAGCAGCTTGGTAGGCAGGGGGCTCTCCTACGAGCAGTACTTC

v_call: TRBV2
cdr3_length: 15
clone_size: .
d_call: TRBD2
j_call: TRBJ2-2
cdr3_aa: CASRGIAGNSGELFF
cdr3_nt: TGTGCCAGCAGGGGGATAGCGGGGAATAGCGGGGAGCTGTTTTTT

v_call: TRBV7-2
cdr3_length: 12
clone_size: .
d_call: TRBD2
j_call: TRBJ2-7
cdr3_aa: CARGLAGTEQYF
cdr3_nt: TGTGCCAGAGGACTAGCGGGAACCGAGCAGTACTTC

v_call: TRBV5-1
cdr3_length: 14
clone_size: .
d_call: .
j_call: TRBJ1-5
cdr3_aa: CASSLAGVNQPQHF
cdr3_nt: TGCGCCAGCAGCTTGGCAGGGGTCAATCAGCCCCAGCATTTT

v_call: TRBV27
cdr3_length: 16
clone_size: .
d_call: TRBD2
j_call: TRBJ2-1
cdr3_aa: CASSPSGREGYNEQFF
cdr3_nt: TGTGCCAGCAGTCCCTCGGGGCGGGAGGGCTACAATGAGCAGTTCTTC

v_call: TRBV30
cdr3_length: 14
clone_size: once
d_call: .
j_call: TRBJ2-7
cdr3_aa: CAWSVGGLAHEQYF
cdr3_nt: TGTGCCTGGAGTGTAGGCGGTCTCGCCCACGAGCAGTACTTC

v_call: TRBV14
cdr3_length: 15
clone_size: .
d_call: TRBD2
j_call: TRBJ2-7
cdr3_aa: CASSQVSSGSTGQYF
cdr3_nt: TGTGCCAGCAGCCAAGTCTCAAGCGGGAGTACGGGGCAGTACTTC

v_call: TRBV5-1
cdr3_length: 18
clone_size: .
d_call: TRBD1
j_call: TRBJ2-1
cdr3_aa: CASSRRGQGLSDYNEQFF
cdr3_nt: TGCGCCAGCAGCCGACGCGGACAGGGCCTTAGCGACTACAATGAGCAGTTCTTC

v_call: TRBV6-5
cdr3_length: 14
clone_size: .
d_call: TRBD1
j_call: TRBJ1-2
cdr3_aa: CASSSAGTDYGYTF
cdr3_nt: TGTGCCAGCAGTTCCGCCGGGACAGACTATGGCTACACCTTC

v_call: TRBV27
cdr3_length: 17
clone_size: .
d_call: TRBD2
j_call: TRBJ2-3
cdr3_aa: CALHTERGPLYTDTQYF
cdr3_nt: TGTGCCCTCCACACTGAGCGGGGGCCCCTATACACAGATACGCAGTATTTT

v_call: TRBV11-2
cdr3_length: 16
clone_size: few
d_call: TRBD2
j_call: TRBJ2-3
cdr3_aa: CASSLDASGRADTQYF
cdr3_nt: TGTGCCAGCAGCTTAGATGCTAGCGGGAGGGCAGATACGCAGTATTTT

v_call: TRBV5-4
cdr3_length: 14
clone_size: once
d_call: TRBD2
j_call: TRBJ2-5
cdr3_aa: CASSGLAGQETQYF
cdr3_nt: TGTGCCAGCAGCGGGCTAGCGGGCCAAGAGACCCAGTACTTC

v_call: TRBV29-1
cdr3_length: 14
clone_size: .
d_call: TRBD2
j_call: TRBJ2-1
cdr3_aa: CSVAPGLAGSEQFF
cdr3_nt: TGCAGCGTTGCTCCGGGACTAGCGGGATCTGAGCAGTTCTTC

v_call: TRBV5-6
cdr3_length: 14
clone_size: once
d_call: TRBD2
j_call: TRBJ2-7
cdr3_aa: CASSSGRSSYEQYF
cdr3_nt: TGTGCCAGCAGCAGCGGGAGGAGCTCCTACGAGCAGTACTTC

v_call: TRBV27
cdr3_length: 15
clone_size: .
d_call: TRBD1
j_call: TRBJ1-1
cdr3_aa: CASLDLRGRNTEAFF
cdr3_nt: TGTGCCAGCCTCGACCTCAGGGGGCGCAACACTGAAGCTTTCTTT

v_call: TRBV29-1
cdr3_length: 13
clone_size: .
d_call: TRBD1
j_call: TRBJ1-2
cdr3_aa: CSVGTGAPYGYTF
cdr3_nt: TGCAGCGTGGGGACAGGGGCCCCCTATGGCTACACCTTC

v_call: TRBV27
cdr3_length: 17
clone_size: .
d_call: .
j_call: TRBJ2-7
cdr3_aa: CASSLRGGGQSSYEQYF
cdr3_nt: TGTGCCAGCAGTCTCCGTGGGGGGGGCCAGAGCTCCTACGAGCAGTACTTC

v_call: TRBV6-1
cdr3_length: 13
clone_size: .
d_call: .
j_call: TRBJ1-5
cdr3_aa: CASSGSEIQPQHF
cdr3_nt: TGTGCCAGCAGTGGCTCGGAGATTCAGCCCCAGCATTTT

v_call: TRBV19
cdr3_length: 14
clone_size: .
d_call: TRBD1
j_call: TRBJ1-2
cdr3_aa: CASSIATGDYGYTF
cdr3_nt: TGTGCCAGTAGTATAGCAACAGGGGACTATGGCTACACCTTC

v_call: TRBV5-4
cdr3_length: 15
clone_size: .
d_call: .
j_call: TRBJ2-5
cdr3_aa: CASSLGGHLGETQYF
cdr3_nt: TGTGCCAGCAGCCTGGGGGGACACCTGGGGGAGACCCAGTACTTC

v_call: TRBV29-1
cdr3_length: 11
clone_size: .
d_call: TRBD1
j_call: TRBJ1-2
cdr3_aa: CSVTGGYGYTF
cdr3_nt: TGCAGCGTTACAGGGGGCTATGGCTACACCTTC

v_call: TRBV29-1
cdr3_length: 14
clone_size: many
d_call: .
j_call: TRBJ2-7
cdr3_aa: CSVEGSGTPYEQYF
cdr3_nt: TGCAGCGTTGAAGGGTCCGGGACACCCTACGAGCAGTACTTC

v_call: TRBV29-1
cdr3_length: 14
clone_size: once
d_call: TRBD1
j_call: TRBJ1-2
cdr3_aa: CSCNVRQGSYGYTF
cdr3_nt: TGCAGCTGTAACGTGAGACAGGGATCCTATGGCTACACCTTC

v_call: TRBV2
cdr3_length: 13
clone_size: few
d_call: .
j_call: TRBJ2-1
cdr3_aa: CASSEIALDEQFF
cdr3_nt: TGTGCCAGCAGTGAAATAGCTTTGGATGAGCAGTTCTTC

v_call: TRBV7-8
cdr3_length: 18
clone_size: .
d_call: TRBD2
j_call: TRBJ2-3
cdr3_aa: CASSLEPRSGTITDTQYF
cdr3_nt: TGTGCCAGCAGCTTAGAACCGCGCAGCGGGACGATCACAGATACGCAGTATTTT

v_call: TRBV6-5
cdr3_length: 15
clone_size: .
d_call: TRBD1
j_call: TRBJ2-2
cdr3_aa: CASSPDRGGTGELFF
cdr3_nt: TGTGCCAGCAGTCCGGACAGGGGAGGCACCGGGGAGCTGTTTTTT

v_call: TRBV7-9
cdr3_length: 18
clone_size: .
d_call: TRBD2
j_call: TRBJ2-7
cdr3_aa: CASRGPGLAGGISYEQYF
cdr3_nt: TGTGCCAGCAGGGGGCCGGGACTAGCGGGAGGAATCTCCTACGAGCAGTACTTC

v_call: TRBV28
cdr3_length: 18
clone_size: .
d_call: .
j_call: TRBJ1-1
cdr3_aa: CASSFSFGLGGHGTEAFF
cdr3_nt: TGTGCCAGCAGTTTCTCTTTTGGGCTGGGAGGGCATGGCACTGAAGCTTTCTTT

v_call: TRBV5-6
cdr3_length: 15
clone_size: .
d_call: .
j_call: TRBJ1-4
cdr3_aa: CASSFVGQLNEKLFF
cdr3_nt: TGTGCCAGCAGTTTCGTGGGACAACTTAATGAAAAACTGTTTTTT

v_call: TRBV4-1
cdr3_length: 13
clone_size: .
d_call: TRBD1
j_call: TRBJ1-2
cdr3_aa: CASSHPDRDGYTF
cdr3_nt: TGCGCCAGCAGCCATCCGGACAGGGACGGCTACACCTTC

v_call: TRBV7-8
cdr3_length: 15
clone_size: few
d_call: .
j_call: TRBJ1-5
cdr3_aa: CASSLGEYSNQPQHF
cdr3_nt: TGTGCCAGCAGCTTAGGCGAGTATAGCAATCAGCCCCAGCATTTT

v_call: TRBV9
cdr3_length: 15
clone_size: .
d_call: .
j_call: TRBJ2-3
cdr3_aa: CASSLYGGRGDTQYF
cdr3_nt: TGTGCCAGCAGCTTGTATGGGGGCCGGGGAGATACGCAGTATTTT

v_call: TRBV5-1
cdr3_length: 14
clone_size: .
d_call: .
j_call: TRBJ1-4
cdr3_aa: CASSLGHANEKLFF
cdr3_nt: TGCGCCAGCAGCTTGGGACACGCTAATGAAAAACTGTTTTTT

v_call: TRBV28
cdr3_length: 15
clone_size: once
d_call: TRBD2
j_call: TRBJ2-7
cdr3_aa: CASSSTAGGGYEQYF
cdr3_nt: TGTGCCAGCAGTTCGACAGCGGGAGGGGGTTACGAGCAGTACTTC

v_call: TRBV5-5
cdr3_length: 12
clone_size: .
d_call: .
j_call: TRBJ2-2
cdr3_aa: CASSLGVQGLFF
cdr3_nt: TGTGCCAGCAGCTTGGGTGTCCAGGGCCTGTTTTTT

v_call: TRBV29-1
cdr3_length: 12
clone_size: .
d_call: TRBD2
j_call: TRBJ2-7
cdr3_aa: CTVWGRGGEQYF
cdr3_nt: TGCACCGTCTGGGGGCGGGGGGGCGAGCAGTACTTC

v_call: TRBV25-1
cdr3_length: 15
clone_size: .
d_call: .
j_call: TRBJ1-5
cdr3_aa: CASSESAGYNQPQHF
cdr3_nt: TGTGCCAGCAGTGAATCCGCAGGCTACAATCAGCCCCAGCATTTT

v_call: TRBV11-2
cdr3_length: 15
clone_size: .
d_call: TRBD2
j_call: TRBJ2-2
cdr3_aa: CASSLVSGGHGELFF
cdr3_nt: TGTGCCAGCAGCTTAGTCAGCGGGGGCCACGGGGAGCTGTTTTTT

v_call: TRBV11-2
cdr3_length: 16
clone_size: .
d_call: TRBD2
j_call: TRBJ2-1
cdr3_aa: CASSLDGASGGDEQFF
cdr3_nt: TGTGCCAGCAGCTTAGATGGGGCTAGCGGGGGGGATGAGCAGTTCTTC

v_call: TRBV29-1
cdr3_length: 14
clone_size: .
d_call: TRBD2
j_call: TRBJ2-7
cdr3_aa: CSVGSLAGGGEQYF
cdr3_nt: TGCAGCGTTGGCTCACTAGCGGGAGGGGGAGAGCAGTACTTC

v_call: TRBV4-2
cdr3_length: 16
clone_size: .
d_call: TRBD1
j_call: TRBJ1-2
cdr3_aa: CASSQAGTGGDYGYTF
cdr3_nt: TGTGCCAGCAGCCAAGCCGGGACAGGGGGCGACTATGGCTACACCTTC